These 3 T cell receptor beta chains were sequenced from one sample in a study of T cells in localized non-small cell lung cancer. Measured with immunoSEQ multiplex PCR; TCRdb has only the in-frame clones, and not every one. The top ten hold 2% to 3% of the sample, which has roughly 38,000 clones, more than 70% seen once. The sample here was peripheral blood, taken before any cancer treatment. Receptor source: a female donor older than 55 with stage I squamous cell lung carcinoma.

V gene TRBV6-6 combines with J gene TRBJ1-4; D not resolved. Between the trimmed V and J ends, which lost 6 bases and 0 bases, there was a span of 8 bases. Per germline, CDR1 MNHNY and CDR2 SVGAGI (reference sequence). The CDR3 is made up of 14 amino acids. The CDR3 region is CASRPIATNEKLFF. The CDR3 DNA reads as TGTGCCAGCAGGCCCATTGCAACTAATGAAAAACTGTTTTTT.

This clone has more than one count but fewer than ten. The rearrangement joins TRBV11-2 to TRBJ2-1; 8 nucleotides agree with TRBD2. With V trimmed by 2 bases and J by 7 bases, 4 bases remained unmatched. Germline V gene lookup returns CDR1 SGHAT and CDR2 FQNNGV. CDR3 length equals 14 residues. CDR3 DNA sequence: TGTGCCAGCAGCTTATTCCGGGGGGGTAATGAGCAGTTCTTC. Its translation is CASSLFRGGNEQFF.

The gene calls are TRBV30 and TRBJ1-5; unclear D gene. V dropped 1 base and J dropped 3 bases, with 10 bases sitting between them. Germline V gives CDR1 GTSNPN, CDR2 SVGIG (reference sequence). This CDR3 is 14 amino acids long. CDR3 nucleotides: TGTGCCTGGAGTGACGGGCATGCCAATCAGCCCCAGCATTTT. It encodes CAWSDGHANQPQHF.